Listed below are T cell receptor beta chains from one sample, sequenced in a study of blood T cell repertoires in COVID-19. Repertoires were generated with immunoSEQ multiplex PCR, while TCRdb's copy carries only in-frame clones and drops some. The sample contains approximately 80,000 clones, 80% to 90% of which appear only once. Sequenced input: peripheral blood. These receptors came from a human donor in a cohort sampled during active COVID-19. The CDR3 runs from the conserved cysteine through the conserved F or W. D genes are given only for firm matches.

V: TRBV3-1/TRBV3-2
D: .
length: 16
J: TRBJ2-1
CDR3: CASSQDPPLQGDEQFF

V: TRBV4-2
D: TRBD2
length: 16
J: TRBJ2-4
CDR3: CASSQDLLAGKNIQYF

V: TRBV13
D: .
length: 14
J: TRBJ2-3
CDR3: CASSLGRQKDTQYF

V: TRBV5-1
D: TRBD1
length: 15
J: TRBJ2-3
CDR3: CASSFDRADTDTQYF

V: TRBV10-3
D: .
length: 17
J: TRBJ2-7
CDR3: CAISESRNRDYSSEQYF

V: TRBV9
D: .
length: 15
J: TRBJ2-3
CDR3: CASSPVVLRTDTQYF

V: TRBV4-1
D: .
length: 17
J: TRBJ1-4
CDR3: CASSQDPGGWTNEKLFF

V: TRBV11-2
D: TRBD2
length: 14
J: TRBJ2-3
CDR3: CASSSRTSEDTQYF

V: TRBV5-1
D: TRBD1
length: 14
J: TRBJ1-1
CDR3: CASSPGQGNTEAFF

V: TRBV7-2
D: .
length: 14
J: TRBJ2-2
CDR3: CASSPRTRTGELFF

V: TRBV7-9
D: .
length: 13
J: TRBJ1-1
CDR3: CASSFSLEGRAFF

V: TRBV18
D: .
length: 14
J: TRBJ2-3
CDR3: CASSPRRGTDTQYF

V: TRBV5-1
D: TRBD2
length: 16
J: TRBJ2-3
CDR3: CASSLTSGGNTDTQYF

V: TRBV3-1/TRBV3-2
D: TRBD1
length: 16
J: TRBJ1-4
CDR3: CASSQAPGGAGEKLFF

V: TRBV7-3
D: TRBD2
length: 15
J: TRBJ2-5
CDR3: CASSPKRGRGETQYF

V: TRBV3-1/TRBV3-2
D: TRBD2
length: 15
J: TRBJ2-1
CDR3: CASSTERESYNEQFF

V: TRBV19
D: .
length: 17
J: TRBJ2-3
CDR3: CASSIADIGISTDTQYF

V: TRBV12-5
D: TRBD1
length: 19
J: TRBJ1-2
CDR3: CASGLVTGTATAPTYGYTF

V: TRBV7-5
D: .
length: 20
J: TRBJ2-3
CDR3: CARSLVVFRCPASFGDTQYF

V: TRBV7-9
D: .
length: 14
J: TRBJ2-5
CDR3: CASSPRDNQETQYF

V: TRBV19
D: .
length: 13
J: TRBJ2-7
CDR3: CASGHGSSYEQYF

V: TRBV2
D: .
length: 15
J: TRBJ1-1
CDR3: CASSEGLWVDTEAFF

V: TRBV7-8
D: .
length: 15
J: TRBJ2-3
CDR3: CASSSGSPGGNTQYF

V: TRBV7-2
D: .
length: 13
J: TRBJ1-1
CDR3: CASSLVGGSEAFF

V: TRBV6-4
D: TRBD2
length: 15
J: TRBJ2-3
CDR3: CASSVTSGSTDTQYF

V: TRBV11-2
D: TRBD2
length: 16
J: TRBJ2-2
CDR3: CASSLRLADDTGELFF

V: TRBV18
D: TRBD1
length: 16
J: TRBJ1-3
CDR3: CASMRQGSGSGNTIYF